A selection of T cell receptor beta chains follows, all from one sample in a study of T cell responses to AZD1222 COVID-19 vaccine. Only in-frame clones appear in the TCRdb table, and some are missing; sequencing was by immunoSEQ multiplex PCR. The table shows 80,000 to 90,000 clones, with approximately 89% occurring only once. Sequences were derived from peripheral blood, sampled on day 0 of AZD1222 vaccination. The source is an adult in good health. Both conserved end residues are part of each CDR3. Each record gives: D gene, clone size, V gene, J gene, CDR3 DNA, CDR3 protein. The D gene is left open where the match is weak. Part of the rows lack a size; the others show once, few, many or a class for expanded clones.

>NA|NA|TRBV7-2|TRBJ2-6
TGTGCCAGCAGCTTAGTGGACAGCCCCCCTGGGGCCAACGTCCTGACTTTC
CASSLVDSPPGANVLTF
>NA|NA|TRBV18|TRBJ2-7
TGTGCCAGCTCACCACCGGGGGGGGCCTTTGAGCAGTACTTC
CASSPPGGAFEQYF
>TRBD1|NA|TRBV6-5|TRBJ1-5
TGTGCCAGCAGTCCTGACAGGGGTGGGCAGCCCCAGCATTTT
CASSPDRGGQPQHF
>NA|NA|TRBV18|TRBJ2-5
TGTGCCAGCTCACCAACAACCCAAGAGACCCAGTACTTC
CASSPTTQETQYF
>NA|NA|TRBV29-1|TRBJ1-4
TGCAGCGTTGAAGAGGTGGGGCGGGGAGAACTGTTTTTT
CSVEEVGRGELFF
>NA|once|TRBV6-5|TRBJ2-1
TGTGCCAGCAGGATGGACGGGAGCTCCTACAATGAGCAGTTCTTC
CASRMDGSSYNEQFF
>TRBD2|NA|TRBV30|TRBJ2-7
TGTGCCTGGAGTGAGCGGCGGCAAGCTAGCGGTTACGAGCAGTACTTC
CAWSERRQASGYEQYF
>NA|NA|TRBV10-3|TRBJ2-3
TGTGCCATCAGTGAGCCTGAGAGGGGGACAGATACGCAGTATTTT
CAISEPERGTDTQYF
>TRBD1|NA|TRBV30|TRBJ1-2
TGTGCCTGGAATCGGGACAGGGGTGGCTACACCTTC
CAWNRDRGGYTF
>NA|few|TRBV2|TRBJ1-1
TGTGCCGGGGAGACAGGGAACACTGAAGCTTTCTTT
CAGETGNTEAFF
>NA|once|TRBV28|TRBJ1-6
TGTGCCAGCAGGGGGGGGTCGAATTCACCCCTCCACTTT
CASRGGSNSPLHF
>NA|NA|TRBV5-1|TRBJ2-7
TGCGCCAGCAGCCCCCTCCCGGGGGCAACCTACGAGCAGTACTTC
CASSPLPGATYEQYF
>NA|NA|TRBV6-1|TRBJ2-7
TGTGCCAGCAGTGAATATGGGTTAGAGATCTACGAGCAGTACTTC
CASSEYGLEIYEQYF
>NA|NA|TRBV5-5|TRBJ1-1
TGTGCCAGCAGATACAGGACTGAAGCTTTCTTT
CASRYRTEAFF
>TRBD2|NA|TRBV5-1|TRBJ2-2
TGCGCCAGCAGCTCAACCGGGACTAGCGGGGCCGGGGAGCTGTTTTTT
CASSSTGTSGAGELFF
>NA|NA|TRBV7-8|TRBJ1-5
TGTGCCAGCAGCTTAGCGAGCCAGACATCTTTTAGCAATCAGCCCCAGCATTTT
CASSLASQTSFSNQPQHF
>TRBD1|few|TRBV19|TRBJ1-2
TGTGCCAGTTGGGACAGGGGGCAACCGATCTATGGCTACACCTTC
CASWDRGQPIYGYTF
>NA|NA|TRBV11-2|TRBJ2-2
TGTGCCAGCAGGTCCCTAGGGTCGAACACCGGGGAGCTGTTTTTT
CASRSLGSNTGELFF
>TRBD1|NA|TRBV6-1|TRBJ1-5
TGTGCCAGCAGTGAAAATGGCTGGGACAGGGCACAGCCCCAGCATTTT
CASSENGWDRAQPQHF
>NA|NA|TRBV18|TRBJ1-5
TGTGCCAGCTCACCATTACAGCCCCAGCATTTT
CASSPLQPQHF
>NA|NA|TRBV11-2|TRBJ2-1
TGTGCCAGCAGCTTAGGGGTCGGACTCTACAATGAGCAGTTCTTC
CASSLGVGLYNEQFF
>NA|NA|TRBV5-6|TRBJ1-1
TGTGCCAGCAGTCTGAACCGCCTGGGCGGGAGTGAAGCTTTCTTT
CASSLNRLGGSEAFF
>NA|NA|TRBV24-1|TRBJ2-1
TGTGCCACCAGTGACAGCTACAATGAGCAGTTCTTC
CATSDSYNEQFF
>NA|NA|TRBV7-9|TRBJ1-2
TGTGCCAGCAGCTTAGTTCGCGAAAGTGGCTACACCTTC
CASSLVRESGYTF
>TRBD2|NA|TRBV7-6|TRBJ2-5
TGTGCCAGCAGGATGGGTCCTGGGGCGGGAGCGGGGGAGACCCAGTACTTC
CASRMGPGAGAGETQYF
>NA|NA|TRBV19|TRBJ1-2
TGTGCCAGTAGTAATGCGGGCGCAAACTATGGCTACACCTTC
CASSNAGANYGYTF
>NA|once|TRBV19|TRBJ1-5
TGTGCCAGTAGTACAGAGGGACCGCGAATTTACCAGCCCCAGCATTTT
CASSTEGPRIYQPQHF
>NA|once|TRBV2|TRBJ1-2
TGTGCCAGCAGTGAAGCGCTTGCGGCCGTCTATGGCTACACCTTC
CASSEALAAVYGYTF
>NA|NA|TRBV19|TRBJ2-2
TGTGCCAGTAGAACGGGGTCCCGCGGAGGGGAGCTGTTTTTT
CASRTGSRGGELFF
>NA|NA|TRBV30|TRBJ1-2
TGTGCCTGGACCCCCGGGGGGTTCAATGGCTACACCTTC
CAWTPGGFNGYTF
>NA|NA|TRBV16|TRBJ1-5
TGTGCCAGCAGCCAATCCAGGGCTACTCAGCCCCAGCATTTT
CASSQSRATQPQHF
>NA|NA|TRBV6-1|TRBJ2-7
TGTGCCAGCAGTGAACGGGGGACCTCCTACGAGCAGTACTTC
CASSERGTSYEQYF
>TRBD2|NA|TRBV11-3|TRBJ2-1
TGTGCCAGCAGCGGGGGGGTAGCGGGAAACAATGAGCAGTTCTTC
CASSGGVAGNNEQFF
>NA|NA|TRBV10-2|TRBJ2-1
TGCGCCAGCAGTGTCACGTGGGCCCCGACTCAGTTCTTC
CASSVTWAPTQFF
>TRBD1|NA|TRBV6-5|TRBJ2-5
TGTGCCAGCAGTACGAACAGGGGGGAGACCCAGTACTTC
CASSTNRGETQYF
>TRBD1|NA|TRBV9|TRBJ2-7
TGTGCCAGCAGCGTAGGACAGGGAAACTACGAGCAGTACTTC
CASSVGQGNYEQYF
>NA|NA|TRBV18|TRBJ1-1
TGTGCCAGCTCACCACGAGGGGACCAAGCTTTCTTT
CASSPRGDQAFF
>NA|NA|TRBV6-5|TRBJ1-1
TGTGCCAGCAGTTACTCCCCCCCTGAAGCTTTCTTT
CASSYSPPEAFF
>NA|NA|TRBV19|TRBJ1-3
TGTGCCAGTGAAGGGCAGGGGAGGAGATCCCAAAAGAGATCCTCTGGAAACACCATATATTTT
CASEGQGRRSQKRSSGNTIYF
>NA|NA|TRBV19|TRBJ1-5
TGTGCCAGTAGTAACTCGGGACTGAAACAGCCCCAGCATTTT
CASSNSGLKQPQHF